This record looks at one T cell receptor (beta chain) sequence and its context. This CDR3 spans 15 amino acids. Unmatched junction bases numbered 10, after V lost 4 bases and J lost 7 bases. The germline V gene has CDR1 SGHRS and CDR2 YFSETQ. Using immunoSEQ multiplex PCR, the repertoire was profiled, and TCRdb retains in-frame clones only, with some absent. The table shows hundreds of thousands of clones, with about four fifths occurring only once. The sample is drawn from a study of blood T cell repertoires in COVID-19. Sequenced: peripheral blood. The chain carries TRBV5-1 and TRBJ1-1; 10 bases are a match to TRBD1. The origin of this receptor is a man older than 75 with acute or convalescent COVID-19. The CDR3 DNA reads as TGCGCCAGCAGCCCACCCGGACAGGGGGGACGTGAAGCTTTCTTT. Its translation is CASSPPGQGGREAFF.